These 32 T cell receptor beta chains originate from one sample sequenced in a study of cytomegalovirus exposure and HLA in healthy donors. PCR involved 60 Vbeta and 13 Jbeta primers. The data were produced by immunoSEQ multiplex PCR, yet TCRdb's version contains in-frame clones alone and is incomplete. The sample records 99,000 or so clones, around three quarters being singletons. Source material: PBMCs. Every receptor here comes from a young woman in good health and CMV-seropositive.

The chain uses TRBV4-1 and TRBJ1-4; 8 nucleotides align to TRBD1. The V gene's germline CDR1 is MGHRA and CDR2 YSYEKL. The CDR3 spans 14 residues. The ends lost 7 bases at V and 3 bases at J; junction bases unmatched: 4. The CDR3: CASNRGRANEKLFF. Written as DNA, the CDR3 is TGCGCCAGCAACAGGGGGAGGGCTAATGAAAAACTGTTTTTT.

The chain recombines TRBV9 with TRBJ1-2, with 8 bases matching TRBD1. The CDR3 is made up of 15 amino acids. Unmatched junction bases numbered 7, after V lost 3 bases and J lost 3 bases. Looked up from germline, CDR1 is SGDLS and CDR2 is YYNGEE. Here the CDR3 reads CASSENRGYDYGYTF. The DNA of the CDR3 is TGTGCCAGCAGCGAAAACAGGGGGTACGACTATGGCTACACCTTC. The full variable domain, its missing parts supplied by reference TRBV9 and TRBJ1-2, is DSGVTQTPKHLITATGQRVTLRCSPRSGDLSVYWYQQSLDQGLQFLIQYYNGEERAKGNILERFSAQQFPDLHSELNLSSLELGDSALYFCASSENRGYDYGYTFGSGTRLTVV.

Only one count was recorded for this clone. This chain connects TRBV28 to TRBJ1-1, with 10 positions matching TRBD1. The germline CDR1 and CDR2 sequences are MDHEN and SYDVKM. The CDR3 runs to 15 residues. V shed 7 bases, J shed 6 bases, and the junction held 11 bases outside the gene matches. The CDR3 here is CASTDPGTGVSEAFF. The CDR3, as DNA: TGTGCCAGCACAGATCCCGGGACAGGGGTTTCTGAAGCTTTCTTT.

This clone was counted once. V is TRBV10-3 and J is TRBJ2-7; D is unclear. Germline CDR1 reads ENHRY; CDR2 reads SYGVKD. V lost 8 bases to trimming and J lost 5 bases, with 13 bases between them. There are 12 residues in the CDR3. The CDR3 spells CAIAIIEDEQYF. In DNA, the CDR3 is TGTGCCATCGCTATAATAGAAGACGAGCAGTACTTC.

J is TRBJ2-5 and V is TRBV7-9; D may be TRBD1 (6 bases). V dropped 7 bases and J dropped 1 base, with 13 bases sitting between them. This CDR3 comprises 14 residues. The germline CDR1 and CDR2 sequences are SEHNR and FQNEAQ (reference sequence). The CDR3 spells CASTKQGGQETQYF. The CDR3 DNA reads TGTGCCAGCACCAAGCAAGGGGGCCAAGAGACCCAGTACTTC.

The chain joins TRBV28 to TRBJ1-1, with D perhaps TRBD1 (5 bases). There are 15 residues in the CDR3. Per germline, CDR1 MDHEN and CDR2 SYDVKM. Between the trimmed V and J ends, which lost 2 bases and 4 bases, there was a span of 14 bases. The CDR3 DNA is TGTGCCAGCAGTTTAGATTTGACAGCGAGCACTGAAGCTTTCTTT. Protein sequence: CASSLDLTASTEAFF.

The chain carries TRBV6-1 and TRBJ2-1, with 11 nucleotides matching TRBD2. The trim removed 6 bases at V and 3 bases at J, leaving 4 bases unmatched. The V gene's germline CDR1 is MNHNS and CDR2 SASEGT. The CDR3 consists of 15 residues. Written as DNA, the CDR3 is TGTGCCAGCAGGCAGGGACTAGCGGACTACAATGAGCAGTTCTTC. This sequence encodes CASRQGLADYNEQFF.

The CDR3 reads CASIRTGGQGETQYF. The CDR3 DNA follows: TGTGCCAGTATTCGGACAGGGGGGCAAGGAGAGACCCAGTACTTC. The rearrangement links TRBV19 to TRBJ2-5; 10 nucleotides match TRBD1. Germline-derived CDR1 and CDR2 are LNHDA and SQIVND (reference sequence). The V and J ends lost 7 bases and 4 bases, in that order; junction bases with no gene match: 9. CDR3 size: 15 residues.

The V call is TRBV29-1, the J call TRBJ2-7; tentative D call: TRBD2 (6 bases). Germline V CDR1 and CDR2: SQVTM, ANQGSEA. This CDR3 has 14 residues. V was trimmed by 3 bases and J by 0 bases, leaving 12 bases between them. This chain's CDR3 is CSVEAGQPSYEQYF. The CDR3 region has the DNA TGCAGCGTTGAGGCGGGGCAGCCCTCCTACGAGCAGTACTTC.

J is TRBJ1-3 and V is TRBV7-3; D might be TRBD1 (5 bases). There are 16 residues in the CDR3. Trimming pared 5 bases from V and 2 bases from J, leaving 16 bases between. Looked up from germline, CDR1 is SGHTA and CDR2 is FQGTGA. The CDR3 protein is CASSRWGDGPGNTIYF. The CDR3 DNA reads TGTGCCAGCAGCCGCTGGGGGGACGGGCCTGGAAACACCATATATTTT.

The rearrangement uses TRBV5-1 and TRBJ2-5; the match to TRBD2 covers 8 bases. There are 14 residues in the CDR3. The V segment lost 7 bases and the J segment 5 bases; nucleotides outside the gene matches: 10. From germline, CDR1 is SGHRS and CDR2 YFSETQ. The CDR3 is CASRREAGAETQYF. In DNA, the CDR3 is TGCGCCAGCCGCAGGGAAGCGGGAGCGGAGACCCAGTACTTC.

This clone was counted a few times. The chain couples TRBV5-5 to TRBJ2-7, with D possibly TRBD2 on 5 matching bases. Germline CDR1 and CDR2: SGHKS and YYEKEE (reference sequence). Trimming removed 4 bases from V and 0 bases from J, with 11 bases in between. This CDR3 is 14 amino acids long. CDR3 in amino acids: CASSRTGTSYEQYF. The CDR3 DNA is TGTGCCAGCAGCCGGACGGGAACCTCCTACGAGCAGTACTTC.

The chain is built from TRBV10-2 and TRBJ2-6, with TRBD1 as a possible D gene (6 bases). Germline V lookup: CDR1 WSHSY, CDR2 SAAADI. V gave up 2 bases and J gave up 4 bases, with 15 bases separating them. The CDR3 contains 17 residues. The CDR3: CASSEATGLLGANVLTF. CDR3 DNA: TGCGCCAGCAGTGAGGCAACAGGGTTGTTGGGGGCCAACGTCCTGACTTTC.

V is TRBV6-5 and J is TRBJ2-7; D is perhaps TRBD2 (6 bases). Trimming took off 0 bases at V and 3 bases at J, with 12 bases between the two ends. This CDR3 has 15 amino acids. Germline CDR1 is MNHEY and CDR2 is SVGAGI. CDR3 in amino acids: CASSYSLAGIYEQYF. Here the CDR3 DNA reads TGTGCCAGCAGTTACTCCCTGGCGGGAATCTACGAGCAGTACTTC.

This clone has just a few counts. This chain's CDR3 is CASSDGARLSTEAFF. CDR3 nucleotide sequence: TGTGCCAGCAGTGATGGGGCCCGGCTGAGCACTGAAGCTTTCTTT. The chain links TRBV25-1 to TRBJ1-1, with a possible D match to TRBD1 (5 bases). Deletions cut 3 bases from V and 4 bases from J, with 15 bases between. CDR3 length: 15 amino acids. From germline, CDR1 is MGHDK and CDR2 SYGVNS.

The J gene is TRBJ2-5, the V gene TRBV1; the table's D call TRBD2 went unverified against the DNA. TRBV1 is described as a pseudogene. The CDR3 totals 17 residues. The CDR3 reads CTSSHDPGDYTGETQYF. The CDR3 DNA reads as TGCACCAGCAGCCATGACCCTGGGGACTACACGGGGGAGACCCAGTACTTC.

This clone has just one count. The rearrangement links TRBV7-3 to TRBJ2-2; D is possibly TRBD1 (5 bases). V shed 3 bases and J shed 4 bases, with 15 bases lying between them. The germline V gene has CDR1 SGHTA and CDR2 FQGTGA. The CDR3 loop spans 16 amino acids. The DNA of the CDR3 is TGTGCCAGCAGCTTCACATACTGGGGCGGCACCGGGGAGCTGTTTTTT. This encodes CASSFTYWGGTGELFF. The full variable domain, in which reference TRBV7-3 and TRBJ2-2 provide the parts outside the CDR3, is GAGVSQTPSNKVTEKGKYVELRCDPISGHTALYWYRQSLGQGPEFLIYFQGTGAADDSGLPNDRFFAVRPEGSVSTLKIQRTERGDSAVYLCASSFTYWGGTGELFFGEGSRLTVL.

The chain uses TRBV7-6 and TRBJ2-7; TRBD2 matches 11 bases. The V and J ends lost 4 bases and 5 bases, in that order; junction bases with no gene match: 4. The CDR3 extends over 14 amino acids. Germline CDR1 is SGHVS and CDR2 is FNYEAQ. The CDR3 DNA reads as TGTGCCAGCAGCTCCTTAGCGGGAGGGGACGAGCAGTACTTC. This translates into CASSSLAGGDEQYF.

This rearrangement joins TRBV7-2 to TRBJ2-4; D gene unclear. Looked up from germline, CDR1 is SGHTA and CDR2 is FQGNSA. This CDR3 has 15 residues. V lost 5 bases and J 0 bases, leaving 11 bases between the germline ends. This CDR3 reads CASSPSLVAKNIQYF. The DNA of the CDR3 is TGTGCCAGCAGCCCTAGTCTGGTAGCCAAAAACATTCAGTACTTC.

V is TRBV5-4 and J is TRBJ1-6; D might be TRBD1 (6 bases). Trimming removed 4 bases at V and 9 bases at J, with 20 bases between. The CDR3 runs to 16 residues. Germline lookup yields CDR1 SGHNT and CDR2 YYREEE (reference sequence). The CDR3 protein is CASSNRGRGYGSPLHF. CDR3 coding DNA: TGTGCCAGCAGCAATCGGGGCAGGGGATACGGTTCACCCCTCCACTTT.

This rearrangement joins TRBV6-1 to TRBJ2-1, with TRBD2 as a possible D gene (5 bases). The V end lost 9 bases, the J end lost 7 bases, and 13 bases lay between the germline ends. From germline, CDR1 is MNHNS and CDR2 SASEGT. This CDR3 has 12 amino acids. CDR3 nucleotide sequence: TGTGCCAGTCTGGAGGTATTGAATGAGCAGTTCTTC. Translating gives CASLEVLNEQFF.

The rearrangement joins TRBV4-1 to TRBJ2-7, with D perhaps matching TRBD2 (6 bases). The CDR3 contains 13 residues. The V and J ends lost 4 bases and 4 bases respectively, with 11 bases between them. CDR1 and CDR2 from the germline V gene are MGHRA and YSYEKL. The CDR3: CASSPDGGYEQYF. In nucleotides, the CDR3 is TGCGCCAGCAGCCCGGACGGGGGTTACGAGCAGTACTTC.

Sample share makes this clone medium-sized. This sequence joins TRBV2 and TRBJ1-6; no clear D gene. The germline V gene encodes CDR1 SNHLY and CDR2 FYNNEI. Trimming shortened V by 3 bases and J by 7 bases, and 10 bases separated the two germline ends. The CDR3 runs 14 residues. This chain's CDR3 is CASSDAGSNSPLHF. Written as DNA, the CDR3 is TGTGCCAGCAGTGATGCAGGATCCAATTCACCCCTCCACTTT.

The gene calls are TRBV5-8 and TRBJ1-2; D may be TRBD1 (5 bases). The CDR3 has 12 residues. Per germline, CDR1 SGHTS and CDR2 YDEGEE. V was trimmed by 4 bases and J by 10 bases, leaving 14 bases between them. The CDR3 sequence is CASSLSQGAYTF. The CDR3 nucleotides are TGTGCCAGCAGCCTGAGCCAGGGTGCCTACACCTTC. The variable domain in full, completed from reference TRBV5-8 and TRBJ1-2, reads EAGVTQSPTHLIKTRGQQATLRCSPISGHTSVYWYQQALGLGLQFLLWYDEGEERNRGNFPPRFSGRQFPNYSSELNVNALELEDSALYLCASSLSQGAYTFGSGTRLTVV.

This clone was found a few times. The chain has TRBV30 and TRBJ2-1, with D possibly matching TRBD1 (6 bases). The CDR3 length is 14 residues. Germline CDR1 is GTSNPN and CDR2 is SVGIG (reference sequence). V lost 0 bases, J lost 8 bases, and 14 bases lay in between. This CDR3 reads CAWSVGVAGDEQFF. CDR3 coding DNA: TGTGCCTGGAGTGTAGGGGTGGCAGGGGATGAGCAGTTCTTC.

V is TRBV5-1 and J is TRBJ2-7; 9 positions match TRBD2. CDR3 length: 14 residues. Germline CDR1 is SGHRS and CDR2 is YFSETQ. Trimming at V came to 3 bases and at J to 6 bases, leaving 7 bases not matched to a gene. CDR3 in amino acids: CASSSVTSGSEQYF. The DNA of the CDR3 is TGCGCCAGCAGCTCGGTGACTAGCGGTAGCGAGCAGTACTTC.

The V gene is TRBV5-4, the J gene TRBJ1-1; D perhaps matches TRBD1 (5 bases). This CDR3 has 13 amino acids. Trimming cost V 2 bases and J 10 bases, with 15 bases left between them. Germline assignment: CDR1 SGHNT and CDR2 YYREEE (reference sequence). CDR3 amino acids: CASSFFGGQGAFF. In DNA form, the CDR3 reads TGTGCCAGCAGCTTCTTTGGTGGCCAGGGAGCTTTCTTT.

This chain uses TRBV29-1 with TRBJ1-1; maybe TRBD1 (6 bases). Germline V gives CDR1 SQVTM, CDR2 ANQGSEA. V was trimmed by 3 bases and J by 1 base, leaving 9 bases between them. The CDR3 extends over 13 amino acids. The CDR3 loop is CSVEAGANTEAFF. The CDR3 DNA reads TGCAGCGTTGAGGCAGGGGCGAACACTGAAGCTTTCTTT. The variable domain in full, completed from reference TRBV29-1 and TRBJ1-1, reads SAVISQKPSRDICQRGTSLTIQCQVDSQVTMMFWYRQQPGQSLTLIATANQGSEATYESGFVIDKFPISRPNLTFSTLTVSNMSPEDSSIYLCSVEAGANTEAFFGQGTRLTVV.

The CDR3 DNA follows: TGCGCCAGCAGCTTGGCCGTGCCTAGCGGGAGTGGCGGGGAGCTGTTTTTT. Its protein product is CASSLAVPSGSGGELFF. The rearrangement links TRBV5-1 to TRBJ2-2; 10 positions agree with TRBD2. V shed 0 bases and J 7 bases; nucleotides not matched to a gene: 9. From germline, CDR1 is SGHRS and CDR2 YFSETQ. CDR3 size: 17 residues. Complete variable domain (other parts from reference TRBV5-1 and TRBJ2-2): KAGVTQTPRYLIKTRGQQVTLSCSPISGHRSVSWYQQTPGQGLQFLFEYFSETQRNKGNFPGRFSGRQFSNSRSEMNVSTLELGDSALYLCASSLAVPSGSGGELFFGEGSRLTVL.

The chain joins TRBV28 to TRBJ2-3, with TRBD1 as a possible D gene (6 bases). The V end lost 5 bases, the J end lost 1 base, and 13 bases lay between the germline ends. From germline, CDR1 is MDHEN and CDR2 SYDVKM. This CDR3 comprises 15 residues. The CDR3 protein is CASSKVGAGTDTQYF. DNA for the CDR3: TGTGCCAGCAGTAAAGTGGGGGCGGGCACAGATACGCAGTATTTT.

The chain recombines TRBV13 with TRBJ2-7, with 11 nucleotides matching TRBD2. The CDR3 length is 14 residues. Germline lookup yields CDR1 PRHDT and CDR2 FYEKMQ (reference sequence). J was trimmed by 3 bases and V by 5 bases; bases with no gene match: 3. The CDR3 DNA reads as TGTGCCAGCAGCCTCGGGACTAGCGGCTACGAGCAGTACTTC. Residues: CASSLGTSGYEQYF.

V usage is TRBV7-2 and J usage is TRBJ2-7; D gene uncertain. V shed 3 bases and J shed 6 bases, with 9 bases lying between them. Germline values: CDR1 SGHTA, CDR2 FQGNSA. The CDR3 is 12 residues long. The CDR3 region is CASSFYPFEQYF. The CDR3 DNA is TGTGCCAGCAGCTTTTATCCTTTCGAGCAGTACTTC.